The rows below give T cell receptor beta chains drawn from one sample of a study of T cell changes during pregnancy in multiple sclerosis. Generated by immunoSEQ multiplex PCR, the TCRdb table keeps only in-frame clones and is missing some. The sample consists of tens of thousands of clones, approximately 90% of them appearing once. The sequences come from CD4+ T cells from peripheral blood mononuclear cells, collected in the first trimester of pregnancy. The receptors originated from a female donor with multiple sclerosis, enrolled in a pregnancy study. Each CDR3 is given with its conserved first and last residue. D genes are given only for firm matches. Size is stated for part of the rows, as once, few or many counts, or as a class when the clone is expanded.

j_gene: TRBJ1-1
len: 14
abundance: once
d_gene: -
v_gene: TRBV9
CDR3nt: TGTGCCAGCAGCGTAGCTACCTCGAACACTGAAGCTTTCTTT
CDR3aa: CASSVATSNTEAFF

j_gene: TRBJ1-2
len: 14
abundance: -
d_gene: TRBD1
v_gene: TRBV28
CDR3nt: TGTGCCAGCAGTTGGACAGGGACTAACTATGGCTACACCTTC
CDR3aa: CASSWTGTNYGYTF

j_gene: TRBJ2-2
len: 16
abundance: -
d_gene: TRBD2
v_gene: TRBV7-2
CDR3nt: TGTGCCAGCAGCTCGCGGACTAGCGGGCACACCGGGGAGCTGTTTTTT
CDR3aa: CASSSRTSGHTGELFF

j_gene: TRBJ2-1
len: 15
abundance: -
d_gene: TRBD2
v_gene: TRBV15
CDR3nt: TGTGCCACCAGCAGAGAGCGGGGGGGCTACAATGAGCAGTTCTTC
CDR3aa: CATSRERGGYNEQFF

j_gene: TRBJ2-2
len: 18
abundance: -
d_gene: TRBD1
v_gene: TRBV7-3
CDR3nt: TGTGCCAGCAGCCTGTCCCGGGACAGGGGTGACGGCCCCGGGGAGCTGTTTTTT
CDR3aa: CASSLSRDRGDGPGELFF

j_gene: TRBJ2-5
len: 13
abundance: -
d_gene: -
v_gene: TRBV7-3
CDR3nt: TGTGCCAGCAGCTTTGGGAGTCTAGAGACCCAGTACTTC
CDR3aa: CASSFGSLETQYF

j_gene: TRBJ1-4
len: 19
abundance: -
d_gene: TRBD1
v_gene: TRBV29-1
CDR3nt: TGCAGCGTGGGAGGCGGTAGGGGGCGCGTTGGGACCCCGGCTGAAAAACTGTTTTTT
CDR3aa: CSVGGGRGRVGTPAEKLFF

j_gene: TRBJ2-2
len: 16
abundance: -
d_gene: TRBD1
v_gene: TRBV4-1
CDR3nt: TGCGCCAGCAGCCATCCGGGACAGAGGTCGTATGGGGAGCTGTTTTTT
CDR3aa: CASSHPGQRSYGELFF

j_gene: TRBJ2-1
len: 13
abundance: -
d_gene: -
v_gene: TRBV7-3
CDR3nt: TGTGCCAGCAGCAACGACAGGTACAATGAGCAGTTCTTC
CDR3aa: CASSNDRYNEQFF

j_gene: TRBJ2-3
len: 15
abundance: -
d_gene: -
v_gene: TRBV19
CDR3nt: TGTGCCAGTAGTATAGCCGGTAGTGTCACAGATACGCAGTATTTT
CDR3aa: CASSIAGSVTDTQYF

j_gene: TRBJ1-1
len: 14
abundance: -
d_gene: -
v_gene: TRBV2
CDR3nt: TGTGCCGGCAGTGAAGACAGCCGAAACACTGAAGCTTTCTTT
CDR3aa: CAGSEDSRNTEAFF

j_gene: TRBJ2-7
len: 16
abundance: -
d_gene: -
v_gene: TRBV30
CDR3nt: TGTGCCTGGAGTGGATTCGGGGTTAGGGCTGACTACGAGCAGTACTTC
CDR3aa: CAWSGFGVRADYEQYF

j_gene: TRBJ2-5
len: 16
abundance: -
d_gene: TRBD1
v_gene: TRBV27
CDR3nt: TGTGCCAGCAGTTTATATAGGACAGGGGAGGTGGAGACCCAGTACTTC
CDR3aa: CASSLYRTGEVETQYF

j_gene: TRBJ2-1
len: 16
abundance: -
d_gene: TRBD2
v_gene: TRBV7-9
CDR3nt: TGTGCCAGCAGCCGCCCAAGCGGGGGGGGATACAATGAGCAGTTCTTC
CDR3aa: CASSRPSGGGYNEQFF

j_gene: TRBJ2-7
len: 12
abundance: -
d_gene: -
v_gene: TRBV4-2
CDR3nt: TGTGCCAGCAGCCAACCCAATGAACAACAGTACTTC
CDR3aa: CASSQPNEQQYF

j_gene: TRBJ2-7
len: 16
abundance: -
d_gene: TRBD1
v_gene: TRBV28
CDR3nt: TGTGCCAGCAGTTTATGGGGGACAGGCACAACCTACGAGCAGTACTTC
CDR3aa: CASSLWGTGTTYEQYF

j_gene: TRBJ1-1
len: 15
abundance: -
d_gene: -
v_gene: TRBV6-1
CDR3nt: TGTGCCAGCAGTGAACAACGACAAACGAACACTGAAGCTTTCTTT
CDR3aa: CASSEQRQTNTEAFF

j_gene: TRBJ1-6
len: 15
abundance: few
d_gene: -
v_gene: TRBV28
CDR3nt: TGTGCCAGCAGTTTGGGAGGGCACGGTAATTCACCCCTCCACTTT
CDR3aa: CASSLGGHGNSPLHF

j_gene: TRBJ2-1
len: 16
abundance: -
d_gene: TRBD2
v_gene: TRBV28
CDR3nt: TGTGCCAGCAGCTCATCGGGGGGAAGCTCCTACAATGAGCAGTTCTTC
CDR3aa: CASSSSGGSSYNEQFF

j_gene: TRBJ2-2
len: 12
abundance: -
d_gene: -
v_gene: TRBV11-1
CDR3nt: TGTGCCAGCAGCTTTCGGACCGGGGAGCTGTTTTTT
CDR3aa: CASSFRTGELFF